This T cell receptor beta chain comes out of a study of T cell responses to AZD1222 COVID-19 vaccine. TCRdb's table, derived via immunoSEQ multiplex PCR, lists solely in-frame clones and lacks some. The data hold 250,000 to 300,000 clones, with 94% observed a single time. Unmatched junction bases numbered 6, after V lost 4 bases and J lost 1 base. Germline V gives CDR1 SGHRS, CDR2 YFSETQ. The CDR3 is 15 residues long. The starting material was peripheral blood, obtained 28 days after the second AZD1222 dose. The receptor comes from an adult who received the AZD1222 COVID-19 vaccine. The chain links TRBV5-1 to TRBJ1-1; 8 bases are a match to TRBD1. CDR3 nucleotides: TGCGCCAGCAGCACCCAGGGGGCTGGGAACACTGAAGCTTTCTTT. Amino acid sequence: CASSTQGAGNTEAFF.